This is a list of T cell receptor beta chains from one sample in a study of identifying expanded T cells in peripheral blood. Profiled with immunoSEQ multiplex PCR; TCRdb holds only in-frame clones, not every one. The table records about 52,000 clones, 70% to 85% of them present only once. Sequenced input: blood. The receptors here all came from a person aged 18 to 69 in good health. The CDR3 runs from the conserved cysteine through the conserved F or W. A D gene is named only where the DNA matches it firmly. Rows give clone size only sometimes, using once, few, many, or a class for an expanded clone.

cdr3_length	d_call	v_call	clone_size	j_call	cdr3_aa	cdr3_nt
14	-	TRBV10-3	-	TRBJ2-7	CAISESGSSYEQYF	TGTGCCATCAGTGAGTCTGGGAGCTCCTACGAGCAGTACTTC
14	-	TRBV9	-	TRBJ2-1	CASTIGDSYNEQFF	TGTGCCAGTACCATTGGTGACTCCTACAATGAGCAGTTCTTC
14	-	TRBV7-2	few	TRBJ2-5	CASSLGRGQETQYF	TGTGCCAGCAGCCTAGGGAGAGGGCAAGAGACCCAGTACTTC
13	-	TRBV27	-	TRBJ2-1	CASSLTGFDEQFF	TGTGCCAGCAGTTTGACAGGATTCGATGAGCAGTTCTTC
15	-	TRBV2	-	TRBJ2-5	CASSGTPTRGETQYF	TGTGCCAGCAGTGGGACCCCGACCCGTGGGGAGACCCAGTACTTC
15	TRBD1	TRBV6-6	-	TRBJ1-4	CASSEDRGPHEKLFF	TGTGCCAGCAGTGAGGACAGGGGCCCTCATGAAAAACTGTTTTTT
15	-	TRBV29-1	-	TRBJ1-2	CSVVGRDEFNYGYTF	TGCAGCGTTGTAGGGCGGGACGAATTTAACTATGGCTACACCTTC
15	TRBD1	TRBV29-1	-	TRBJ2-2	CSFRETGSRTGELFF	TGCAGCTTCCGAGAGACAGGGTCAAGGACCGGGGAGCTGTTTTTT
16	-	TRBV19	-	TRBJ2-2	CASSIFGLANTGELFF	TGTGCCAGTAGTATCTTTGGTTTAGCGAACACCGGGGAGCTGTTTTTT
15	TRBD1	TRBV6-1	-	TRBJ1-5	CASSVGTGKSQPQHF	TGTGCCAGCAGTGTCGGGACAGGGAAATCTCAGCCCCAGCATTTT
14	-	TRBV10-3	-	TRBJ2-5	CAIRQAVQVETQYF	TGTGCCATCAGGCAGGCGGTGCAGGTGGAGACCCAGTACTTC
16	TRBD1	TRBV27	-	TRBJ1-1	CASSPAVDRGNTEAFF	TGTGCCAGCAGTCCTGCCGTTGACAGGGGAAACACTGAAGCTTTCTTT
14	TRBD1	TRBV6-5	-	TRBJ1-6	CASSPDRGGSPLHF	TGTGCCAGCAGTCCGGACAGGGGAGGATCACCCCTCCACTTT
15	TRBD1	TRBV5-1	-	TRBJ1-1	CASSLAAGGNTEAFF	TGCGCCAGCAGCTTGGCTGCAGGGGGGAACACTGAAGCTTTCTTT
14	-	TRBV27	-	TRBJ2-2	CASSLSSATGELFF	TGTGCCAGCAGTTTAAGCTCAGCAACCGGGGAGCTGTTTTTT
15	TRBD1	TRBV29-1	-	TRBJ1-1	CSVVFSGQGNTEAFF	TGCAGCGTCGTATTCTCCGGACAGGGGAACACTGAAGCTTTCTTT
16	-	TRBV9	-	TRBJ2-3	CASSARGEATPDTQYF	TGTGCCAGCAGCGCCAGAGGGGAAGCGACCCCTGATACGCAGTATTTT
15	-	TRBV6-5	-	TRBJ2-3	CASRKRELGTDTQYF	TGTGCCAGCAGGAAGAGGGAATTAGGCACAGATACGCAGTATTTT
13	TRBD1	TRBV7-9	-	TRBJ1-2	CASSTTTGLGYTF	TGTGCCAGCAGCACGACGACAGGGCTTGGCTACACCTTC
14	-	TRBV18	-	TRBJ2-2	CASSPWRQSGELFF	TGTGCCAGCTCACCTTGGAGGCAGAGCGGGGAGCTGTTTTTT
16	TRBD1	TRBV5-6	once	TRBJ1-2	CASSYPGTGGSYGYTF	TGTGCCAGCAGCTACCCCGGGACAGGGGGCAGCTATGGCTACACCTTC
10	-	TRBV6-5	-	TRBJ1-1	CASRAPEAFF	TGTGCCAGCAGGGCCCCTGAAGCTTTCTTT
12	-	TRBV7-9	-	TRBJ2-7	CASSPTEDEQYF	TGTGCCAGCAGCCCTACTGAGGACGAGCAGTACTTC
12	-	TRBV2	-	TRBJ2-5	CASSLGKETQYF	TGTGCCAGCAGTCTCGGGAAAGAGACCCAGTACTTC
15	TRBD2	TRBV11-3	-	TRBJ2-2	CASSPLAGAAGELFF	TGTGCCAGCAGCCCACTAGCGGGAGCCGCCGGGGAGCTGTTTTTT
14	TRBD1	TRBV6-1	-	TRBJ1-1	CASSGQGANTEAFF	TGTGCCAGCAGTGGCCAGGGGGCGAACACTGAAGCTTTCTTT
18	TRBD2	TRBV18	-	TRBJ2-3	CASSPGREGLGASDTQYF	TGTGCCAGCTCACCAGGGCGGGAGGGCCTCGGAGCCTCAGATACGCAGTATTTT
17	TRBD1	TRBV5-1	-	TRBJ1-3	CASSLGQGLGSGNTIYF	TGCGCCAGCAGCTTGGGACAGGGGTTAGGATCTGGAAACACCATATATTTT
14	TRBD1	TRBV7-9	once	TRBJ1-2	CASSLVQGDPGYTF	TGTGCCAGCAGCTTAGTCCAGGGGGATCCCGGCTACACCTTC
13	TRBD1	TRBV2	-	TRBJ1-2	CASTPGQIYGYTF	TGTGCCAGCACCCCGGGACAGATCTATGGCTACACCTTC
13	-	TRBV7-2	few	TRBJ1-2	CASSPQTNYGYTF	TGTGCCAGCAGCCCCCAGACTAACTATGGCTACACCTTC
15	-	TRBV2	-	TRBJ2-1	CASSEGGTNHNEQFF	TGTGCCAGCAGTGAAGGCGGGACCAATCACAATGAGCAGTTCTTC
13	-	TRBV27	few	TRBJ1-4	CASSERGVEKLFF	TGTGCCAGCTCAGAACGTGGGGTTGAAAAACTGTTTTTT
16	-	TRBV27	-	TRBJ2-2	CASRKAGFTGTGELFF	TGTGCCAGCAGAAAGGCAGGGTTTACGGGCACCGGGGAGCTGTTTTTT
11	-	TRBV29-1	-	TRBJ2-1	CGVPSSNEQFF	TGCGGCGTCCCTTCTTCCAATGAGCAGTTCTTC
12	-	TRBV6-5	-	TRBJ2-7	CASTSGTYEQYF	TGTGCCAGCACGTCAGGGACCTACGAGCAGTACTTC
21	TRBD2	TRBV13	-	TRBJ2-3	CASSKSFGLALAAASTDTQYF	TGTGCCAGCAGCAAATCATTTGGACTAGCGTTAGCCGCAGCAAGTACAGATACGCAGTATTTT
10	-	TRBV29-1	-	TRBJ2-1	CSVPDNEQFF	TGCAGCGTGCCGGACAATGAGCAGTTCTTC
15	TRBD2	TRBV2	once	TRBJ2-3	CASSELLAGTDTQYF	TGTGCCAGCAGTGAACTTCTAGCGGGGACAGATACGCAGTATTTT
14	TRBD1	TRBV2	-	TRBJ1-3	CASSGTGGENTIYF	TGTGCCAGCAGCGGGACAGGGGGCGAAAACACCATATATTTT
18	-	TRBV6-1	once	TRBJ1-6	CASSETGWGFGSNSPLHF	TGTGCCAGCAGTGAAACCGGTTGGGGGTTTGGTTCGAATTCACCCCTCCACTTT
21	TRBD2	TRBV14	-	TRBJ2-1	CASSPIPLAGGFLFPYNEQFF	TGTGCCAGCAGCCCCATACCGCTAGCGGGAGGGTTTTTATTCCCCTACAATGAGCAGTTCTTC
14	-	TRBV2	-	TRBJ1-5	CASSEPGRAQPQHF	TGTGCCAGCAGTGAACCCGGCAGGGCTCAGCCCCAGCATTTT
12	-	TRBV14	-	TRBJ2-5	CASSLWGETQYF	TGTGCCAGCAGCCTTTGGGGAGAGACCCAGTACTTC
17	TRBD2	TRBV5-3	-	TRBJ2-5	CASPGASGGPYQETQYF	TGTGCCAGTCCTGGGGCTAGCGGGGGACCGTACCAAGAGACCCAGTACTTC
14	-	TRBV6-6	-	TRBJ2-2	CASRGPLNTGELFF	TGTGCCAGCAGGGGGCCCCTCAACACCGGGGAGCTGTTTTTT
13	-	TRBV19	once	TRBJ1-2	CASSRDGNYGYTF	TGTGCCAGTAGCCGCGACGGAAACTATGGCTACACCTTC
17	-	TRBV28	few	TRBJ1-2	CASSLGGMARRGYGYTF	TGTGCCAGCAGTTTGGGGGGGATGGCCCGGCGGGGCTATGGCTACACCTTC
17	TRBD2	TRBV27	-	TRBJ2-1	CASSLWTSGGKYNEQFF	TGTGCCAGCAGTTTGTGGACTAGCGGGGGGAAATACAATGAGCAGTTCTTC
15	TRBD1	TRBV5-1	-	TRBJ1-4	CASSLVGGKEEKLFF	TGCGCCAGCAGCTTGGTAGGGGGCAAGGAGGAAAAGCTGTTTTTT
12	TRBD1	TRBV29-1	-	TRBJ1-2	CSVEKGQGIYTF	TGCAGCGTTGAGAAGGGACAGGGAATCTACACCTTC
14	TRBD1	TRBV13	-	TRBJ1-1	CASSLLDRGTEAFF	TGTGCCAGCAGCCTTCTCGACAGGGGCACTGAAGCTTTCTTT
16	-	TRBV13	-	TRBJ2-2	CASSLGLGQYTGELFF	TGTGCCAGCAGCTTAGGCCTAGGCCAGTACACCGGGGAGCTGTTTTTT